This T cell receptor (beta chain) originates from a study of cytomegalovirus exposure and HLA in healthy donors. Study-level background: The early release's HLA-typed donors yielded roughly 85 million unique TCRs.

Remarks on this clone: Its antigen is currently unknown.

Findings and limits, study-wide: Reports state that TCR beta sequences accurately predicted most subjects' HLA-A and HLA-B alleles. TCR beta chain V- and J-gene trimming was linked, in a later analysis, to a missense variant in DCLRE1C.

Primers for the PCR totalled 60 Vbeta and 13 Jbeta. Profiled with immunoSEQ multiplex PCR; TCRdb holds only in-frame clones, not every one. Its clone listing holds about 140,000 clones. V lost 0 bases and J 3 bases, leaving 12 bases between the germline ends. The CDR3 totals 16 residues. CDR1 SEHNR and CDR2 FQNEAQ come from the germline V gene (reference sequence). The J gene is TRBJ1-5, the V gene TRBV7-9; D is uncertain. This clonotype originated in a male donor in good health and CMV-seronegative. The sequenced sample consisted of PBMCs. The CDR3 here is CASSLAAAQANQPQHF. CDR3 DNA: TGTGCCAGCAGCTTAGCCGCAGCCCAGGCCAATCAGCCCCAGCATTTT.